This TCR beta chain stems from a study of early T cells in non-severe SARS-CoV-2 infection. V lost 0 bases to trimming and J lost 7 bases, with 10 bases between them. Germline CDR1 and CDR2: LGHNA and YSLEER. The CDR3 loop spans 13 amino acids. The protocol attached unique molecular identifiers to individual cDNA molecules. Via MiXCR, TCRdb re-called the 5' RACE reads, giving one row per CDR3 protein. This table holds 45,000 to 65,000 distinct CDR3 sequences, roughly 9.6% found once. This clonotype was counted ten times or more. The gene calls are TRBV4-3 and TRBJ2-7; D is ambiguous. Material: whole blood. The receptor's source is an adult who was a healthcare worker with PCR-confirmed SARS-CoV-2 infection or an uninfected control (not recorded which). CDR3 amino acids: CASSQDGWGEQYF. CDR3 sequence (DNA): TGCGCCAGCAGCCAAGACGGGTGGGGAGAGCAGTACTTC.